These T cell receptor beta chains were read from a single sample in a study of T cells in Graves' hyperthyroidism and ophthalmopathy. TCRdb analysed the multiplex PCR reads with MiXCR anew, one entry per CDR3 protein. The sample carries nearly 600,000 distinct CDR3 sequences, 14% recorded once. The sequenced sample was blood. The source of these receptors is a woman under 30 with Graves' ophthalmopathy. Both conserved end residues are part of each CDR3. A D gene is named only where the DNA matches it firmly. Part of the rows lack a size; the others show once, few, many or a class for expanded clones.

clone_size	j_call	d_call	cdr3_length	v_call	cdr3_aa	cdr3_nt
many	TRBJ2-5	TRBD2	14	TRBV7-3	CASSFSGRGETQYF	TGTGCCAGCAGTTTTAGCGGGAGAGGAGAGACCCAGTACTTC
few	TRBJ2-1	.	14	TRBV7-7	CASSLGRPPNEQFF	TGTGCTAGCAGCTTGGGTAGGCCCCCCAATGAGCAGTTCTTC
few	TRBJ1-1	.	13	TRBV9	CASSVALGREAFF	TGTGCCAGCAGCGTAGCTTTAGGGAGGGAAGCTTTCTTT
.	TRBJ2-7	TRBD2	16	TRBV6-2/TRBV6-3	CASSSRPGAGAYEQYF	TGTGCCAGCAGCTCCCGCCCAGGAGCGGGAGCGTACGAGCAGTACTTC
many	TRBJ2-6	.	13	TRBV12-3/TRBV12-4	CASSAAGANVLTF	TGTGCCAGCAGTGCAGCAGGGGCCAACGTCCTGACTTTC
many	TRBJ2-1	.	15	TRBV12-3/TRBV12-4	CASTPDSNPYNEQFF	TGTGCCAGCACCCCGGACAGCAACCCCTACAATGAGCAGTTCTTC
many	TRBJ1-2	TRBD1	15	TRBV10-3	CAISETNDRADGYTF	TGTGCCATCAGTGAGACCAACGACAGGGCAGATGGCTACACCTTC
many	TRBJ2-2	TRBD2	16	TRBV10-3	CAISSRLATNTGELFF	TGTGCCATCAGTTCCAGACTAGCGACGAACACCGGGGAGCTGTTTTTT
.	TRBJ2-1	TRBD2	13	TRBV20-1	CSASGRAAYEQFF	TGCAGTGCCAGCGGGAGGGCCGCCTACGAGCAGTTCTTC
many	TRBJ2-7	TRBD2	15	TRBV7-9	CASSPGLAGFYEQYF	TGTGCCAGCAGCCCGGGACTAGCGGGATTCTACGAGCAGTACTTC
few	TRBJ2-2	.	16	TRBV4-1	CASSQEFREDTGELFF	TGCGCCAGCAGCCAAGAGTTCAGGGAGGACACCGGGGAGCTGTTTTTT
.	TRBJ2-1	TRBD1	16	TRBV20-1	CSASGTGQGPIIRQFF	TGCAGTGCTAGTGGGACAGGGCAAGGACCCATCATACGACAGTTCTTC
many	TRBJ1-6	TRBD1	15	TRBV20-1	CSARVSGQGNSPLHF	TGCAGTGCTAGAGTGTCGGGACAGGGGAATTCACCCCTCCACTTT
few	TRBJ1-6	TRBD1	16	TRBV6-1	CASRLPGQGYNSPLHF	TGTGCCAGCAGACTACCGGGACAGGGGTATAATTCACCCCTCCACTTT
.	TRBJ2-5	TRBD1	15	TRBV29-1	CSVEFWDRGGETQYF	TGCAGCGTTGAGTTTTGGGACAGGGGGGGAGAGACCCAGTACTTC
many	TRBJ2-7	.	14	TRBV7-2	CASSLAGVLREQYF	TGTGCCAGCAGCTTAGCGGGAGTCCTTCGGGAGCAGTACTTC
once	TRBJ2-4	.	13	TRBV10-3	CAISESAENIQYF	TGTGCCATCAGTGAGAGTGCGGAAAACATTCAGTACTTC
many	TRBJ1-1	.	12	TRBV19	CASSTGETEAFF	TGTGCCAGTAGTACCGGTGAAACTGAAGCTTTCTTT
.	TRBJ2-7	.	15	TRBV6-1	CASSSIYREGYEQYF	TGTGCCAGCAGCTCAATATACAGGGAAGGCTACGAGCAGTACTTC
few	TRBJ2-3	TRBD2	17	TRBV3-1	CASSQVLAGAGTDTQYF	TGTGCCAGCAGCCAAGTCCTAGCGGGAGCTGGCACAGATACGCAGTATTTT
many	TRBJ1-5	TRBD1	14	TRBV30	CAWISTGGNQPQHF	TGTGCCTGGATCTCAACAGGGGGAAATCAGCCCCAGCATTTT
many	TRBJ2-2	.	13	TRBV6-2/TRBV6-3	CASSYTRAGELFF	TGTGCCAGCAGCTACACTAGAGCCGGGGAGCTGTTTTTT
few	TRBJ2-7	TRBD2	15	TRBV20-1	CSATQLAGGIYEQYF	TGCAGTGCTACCCAACTAGCGGGAGGTATCTACGAGCAGTACTTC
many	TRBJ2-2	.	16	TRBV5-5	CASSLLTRANTGELFF	TGTGCCAGCAGCTTGCTGACACGAGCAAACACCGGGGAGCTGTTTTTT